This T cell receptor (beta chain) appears in the sequencing data of a study of OX40 agonist ivuxolimab in advanced cancers. Background on the study: Prior anti-PD-1, anti-PD-L1 or anti-CTLA-4 therapy did not bar entry, and around 39% had some.

Study outcomes and limitations: CD8+ T cells averaged more expanded clones than CD4+.

The CDR3 sequence is 15 residues long. V was cut by 7 bases and J by 0 bases, with 13 bases left in between. Germline-derived CDR1 and CDR2 are LNHDA and SQIVND (reference sequence). For this clone: Its antigen is not known.

The protocol was immunoSEQ multiplex PCR, while the TCRdb copy is restricted to in-frame clones and leaves out a portion. The data show around 81,000 clones, roughly four fifths seen once. The chain combines TRBV19 with TRBJ1-5; D gene ambiguous. The TCR sequence derives from an adult with an advanced solid tumor such as melanoma, head and neck, liver or kidney cancer. Sequenced here: CD4+ or CD8+ T cells sorted from blood, sampled in a trial of the OX40 agonist ivuxolimab. The CDR3 sequence is CASTAAGHSNQPQHF. CDR3 in DNA: TGTGCCAGTACCGCGGCGGGTCATAGCAATCAGCCCCAGCATTTT.